This is a list of T cell receptor beta chains from one sample in a study of T cells in Graves' hyperthyroidism and ophthalmopathy. TCRdb ran MiXCR on the multiplex PCR reads and lists one entry per CDR3 protein. The data show approximately 330,000 distinct CDR3 sequences, about an eighth seen once. The sequenced material came from blood. These receptors were collected from a middle-aged woman with Graves' ophthalmopathy. Both conserved end residues are part of each CDR3. The order of the fields is clone size, J gene, V gene, D gene, CDR3 protein, CDR3 DNA. The D gene is left open where the match is weak. Clone size is not always given. Where it is, it says once, few, many or a class for expanded clones.

clone_size: NA
j_call: TRBJ2-7
v_call: TRBV2
d_call: TRBD2
cdr3_aa: CASKLAGGVGEQYF
cdr3_nt: TGTGCCAGCAAGCTAGCGGGAGGCGTCGGCGAGCAGTACTTC

clone_size: many
j_call: TRBJ2-7
v_call: TRBV6-1
d_call: NA
cdr3_aa: CASSILMTSYEQYF
cdr3_nt: TGTGCCAGCAGTATACTAATGACGAGCTACGAGCAGTACTTC

clone_size: few
j_call: TRBJ2-1
v_call: TRBV6-1
d_call: TRBD2
cdr3_aa: CASSERAGGPSLQFF
cdr3_nt: TGTGCCAGCAGTGAACGGGCGGGGGGGCCGAGCCTGCAGTTCTTC

clone_size: many
j_call: TRBJ2-5
v_call: TRBV11-3
d_call: TRBD1
cdr3_aa: CAWIQGARTQYF
cdr3_nt: TGTGCCTGGATTCAGGGGGCAAGGACCCAGTACTTC

clone_size: many
j_call: TRBJ2-1
v_call: TRBV12-3/TRBV12-4
d_call: NA
cdr3_aa: CASTSGLNRHYNEQFF
cdr3_nt: TGTGCCAGCACCTCAGGTTTGAACAGGCACTACAATGAGCAGTTCTTC

clone_size: few
j_call: TRBJ2-1
v_call: TRBV18
d_call: NA
cdr3_aa: CASSPPNTLANEQFF
cdr3_nt: TGTGCCAGCTCACCTCCGAACACACTAGCCAATGAGCAGTTCTTC

clone_size: many
j_call: TRBJ2-1
v_call: TRBV11-2
d_call: NA
cdr3_aa: CASSPLAPYNEQFF
cdr3_nt: TGTGCCAGCAGCCCCTTGGCCCCCTACAATGAGCAGTTCTTC

clone_size: many
j_call: TRBJ2-1
v_call: TRBV12-3/TRBV12-4
d_call: TRBD2
cdr3_aa: CASSPKGAGGPSTQFF
cdr3_nt: TGTGCCAGCAGTCCAAAGGGGGCGGGAGGGCCGTCGACTCAGTTCTTC

clone_size: few
j_call: TRBJ1-2
v_call: TRBV6-2/TRBV6-3
d_call: NA
cdr3_aa: CASSYQGSSGYTF
cdr3_nt: TGTGCCAGCAGTTACCAGGGCAGTAGCGGCTACACCTTC

clone_size: many
j_call: TRBJ2-7
v_call: TRBV6-6
d_call: NA
cdr3_aa: CASSYSVGIRSYEQYF
cdr3_nt: TGTGCCAGCAGTTACTCGGTAGGAATTCGTTCCTACGAGCAGTACTTC

clone_size: many
j_call: TRBJ2-7
v_call: TRBV24-1
d_call: NA
cdr3_aa: CATSARGEGSEEQYF
cdr3_nt: TGTGCCACCAGTGCCCGGGGAGAGGGTTCGGAGGAGCAGTACTTC

clone_size: NA
j_call: TRBJ2-3
v_call: TRBV3-1
d_call: NA
cdr3_aa: CASSHASGTDTQYF
cdr3_nt: TGTGCCAGCAGCCACGCTAGCGGCACAGATACGCAGTATTTT

clone_size: many
j_call: TRBJ2-7
v_call: TRBV11-1
d_call: TRBD1
cdr3_aa: CASSRNPGQGVYEQYF
cdr3_nt: TGTGCCAGCAGCCGGAATCCGGGACAGGGTGTCTACGAGCAGTACTTC

clone_size: NA
j_call: TRBJ2-2
v_call: TRBV20-1
d_call: NA
cdr3_aa: CSARVAQGNTGELFF
cdr3_nt: TGCAGTGCTAGAGTAGCACAGGGTAACACCGGGGAGCTGTTTTTT

clone_size: many
j_call: TRBJ2-5
v_call: TRBV2
d_call: NA
cdr3_aa: CATSRQGYEGETQYF
cdr3_nt: TGTGCCACCTCTCGCCAGGGGTATGAGGGGGAGACCCAGTACTTC

clone_size: many
j_call: TRBJ2-7
v_call: TRBV11-2
d_call: NA
cdr3_aa: CASSLVQGLNEQYF
cdr3_nt: TGTGCCAGCAGCTTAGTCCAGGGCTTAAACGAGCAGTACTTC

clone_size: many
j_call: TRBJ2-2
v_call: TRBV11-2
d_call: TRBD2
cdr3_aa: CASSRLAGDTGELFF
cdr3_nt: TGTGCCAGCAGCAGACTAGCGGGGGACACCGGGGAGCTGTTTTTT

clone_size: many
j_call: TRBJ1-1
v_call: TRBV12-3/TRBV12-4
d_call: NA
cdr3_aa: CASSSSAGTEAFF
cdr3_nt: TGTGCCAGCAGTTCCTCCGCCGGGACTGAAGCTTTCTTT

clone_size: many
j_call: TRBJ2-7
v_call: TRBV24-1
d_call: NA
cdr3_aa: CATSFKDEQYF
cdr3_nt: TGTGCCACCAGTTTTAAGGACGAGCAGTACTTC

clone_size: many
j_call: TRBJ1-5
v_call: TRBV20-1
d_call: NA
cdr3_aa: CSASGTAGISNQPQHF
cdr3_nt: TGCAGTGCTAGCGGTACTGCGGGGATAAGCAATCAGCCCCAGCATTTT

clone_size: few
j_call: TRBJ2-1
v_call: TRBV28
d_call: TRBD2
cdr3_aa: CASSLMAGVVYNEQFF
cdr3_nt: TGTGCCAGCAGTTTGATGGCGGGAGTGGTCTACAATGAGCAGTTCTTC

clone_size: few
j_call: TRBJ2-7
v_call: TRBV20-1
d_call: NA
cdr3_aa: CSASRPGTLYEQYF
cdr3_nt: TGCAGTGCTAGCCGGCCAGGGACCCTCTACGAGCAGTACTTC

clone_size: few
j_call: TRBJ1-1
v_call: TRBV4-2
d_call: NA
cdr3_aa: CASSQEWPNTEAFF
cdr3_nt: TGTGCCAGCAGCCAAGAATGGCCGAACACTGAAGCTTTCTTT

clone_size: NA
j_call: TRBJ2-7
v_call: TRBV30
d_call: NA
cdr3_aa: CASGEQLASYEQYF
cdr3_nt: TGTGCCTCTGGTGAGCAGCTAGCCTCCTACGAGCAGTACTTC

clone_size: NA
j_call: TRBJ2-1
v_call: TRBV27
d_call: TRBD2
cdr3_aa: CASSSGGGPRNYNEQFF
cdr3_nt: TGTGCCAGCAGTTCGGGGGGGGGCCCCCGCAACTACAATGAGCAGTTCTTC

clone_size: many
j_call: TRBJ2-5
v_call: TRBV29-1
d_call: TRBD2
cdr3_aa: CSSGHGGETQYF
cdr3_nt: TGCAGCTCCGGTCACGGGGGGGAGACCCAGTACTTC

clone_size: many
j_call: TRBJ1-6
v_call: TRBV6-1
d_call: NA
cdr3_aa: CASSGTGSSYNSPLHF
cdr3_nt: TGTGCCAGCAGTGGTACAGGTAGCTCCTATAATTCACCCCTCCACTTT

clone_size: NA
j_call: TRBJ1-4
v_call: TRBV28
d_call: NA
cdr3_aa: CASSNGQQNEKLFF
cdr3_nt: TGTGCCAGCAGTAACGGACAGCAGAATGAAAAACTGTTTTTT